The clone carrying this T cell receptor (beta chain) was seen a few times. CDR3 length: 19 residues. Trimming took 0 bases from V and 0 from J, leaving 15 bases between them. Per germline, CDR1 LGHNA and CDR2 YNFKEQ. Alongside a J-beta primer mix, a sample-barcoded 5' primer served in a second PCR lasting roughly 6 to 11 cycles. TCRdb used MiXCR to reprocess the 5' RACE reads, holding one entry per CDR3 protein. The repertoire holds roughly 2 million distinct CDR3 sequences, with around 48% as singletons. This record comes from a study of blood T cells in healthy people across ages. The source material was blood. The clonotype originates from a woman aged 40 to 49 in good health. The rearrangement links TRBV4-2 to TRBJ2-6; D unclear. The DNA of the CDR3 is TGTGCCAGCAGCCAAGAAGGAACAGAATATCTCTCTGGGGCCAACGTCCTGACTTTC. As protein: CASSQEGTEYLSGANVLTF.